Given below is one T cell receptor (beta chain) in context. Its cognate antigen has yet to be identified. No quality values exist for individual bases; no much larger clone is one base distant. Libraries came from the immunoSEQ multiplex PCR assay. Drawn from immuneACCESS, this table holds only the in-frame rearrangements with V and J called that TCRdb kept. Clones are partly lost; checked studies trace under half to an unresolved V gene and leave the rest unexplained. This sample is represented by around 24,000 clones; approximately 84% of them were singletons. The ten top clones hold 1.3% of the sample. The data were taken from a study of T cells in narcolepsy listed by TCRdb under 2018. Regarding the complete study: Patients with narcolepsy type 1 or type 2 (NT1, NT2) were enrolled in the study together with healthy control donors. The study sought autoreactive T cells targeting hypocretin neuron self-antigens (hypocretin, TRIB2) in narcolepsy patients, using TCR Vbeta sequencing to track clonotypes in blood and CSF.

CDR1 and CDR2, per the germline V gene, are SGHVS and FQNEAQ. V loses 5 bases, J loses 4 bases, and the germline ends lie 15 bases apart. The CDR3 spans 14 residues, from the cysteine through the phenylalanine. Only the CDR3 DNA is retained, 42 bases long and in frame from the first base. Beyond this particular receptor, the publication reports: In plots comparing CSF and blood CD4+ T cell clonotypes from the same patient, HCRT-specific and TRIB2-specific autoreactive clonotypes were highlighted. According to the report, autoreactive clonotypes were detected serially in the blood of the same patients and of different patients, but not in healthy controls. Patients and controls had comparable numbers of sequenced blood memory CD4+ clonotypes, averaging about 37,000 and 33,000, respectively. No sequences matching autoreactive T cell clones were present in some of the blood memory CD4+ repertoires from patients and controls.

Memory CD4+ T cells were sorted ex vivo from peripheral blood of narcolepsy patients and healthy controls for TCR Vbeta sequencing. Input material: CD45RA- memory CD4+ T cells from PBMCs. The cell subset or site label of this sample denotes: memory T cells sorted ex vivo from peripheral blood. The chain is encoded by TRBV7-8 joined to TRBJ2-7; the D gene identity is not certain. The receptor's source is a human donor with narcolepsy. The sequenced DNA is TGTGCCAGCAGCCTCAAGCTCGGCCCATACGAGCAGTACTTC. It encodes CASSLKLGPYEQYF. With the portions outside the CDR3 filled from the reference TRBV7-8 and TRBJ2-7 genes, the complete variable region becomes GAGVSQSPRYKVAKRGQDVALRCDPISGHVSLFWYQQALGQGPEFLTYFQNEAQLDKSGLPSDRFFAERPEGSVSTLKIQRTQQEDSAVYLCASSLKLGPYEQYFGPGTRLTVT.